This T cell receptor beta chain comes out of a study of shared clonotypes between healthy human individuals. A note on this clone: Its antigen is not identified.

Clones were read by immunoSEQ multiplex PCR, and TCRdb kept only the in-frame ones, dropping some. The sample yields around 610,000 clones, approximately 96% seen once. Cells designated naive CD8 were CD45RO-negative and were positively selected for CCR7, with terminally differentiated effector memory CD45RA+ cells excluded. Study donors comprised healthy, HIV-negative adults devoid of recent acute infection or vaccination. Study-level results: Generation probabilities of non-shared clonotypes were lower (relative to those shared by all four donors).

The CDR3 is 15 amino acids. Germline CDR1 reads MNHNS; CDR2 reads SASEGT. The V segment lost 5 bases and the J segment 6 bases; nucleotides outside the gene matches: 6. Specimen: naive CD8+ T cells sorted from blood. The receptor's source is a woman aged 25 to 39 in good health. The chain combines TRBV6-1 with TRBJ2-1; 11 bases are a match to TRBD1. Here the CDR3 reads CASSLDRGPRNEQFF. CDR3 nucleotide sequence: TGTGCCAGCAGTTTGGACAGGGGGCCGCGCAATGAGCAGTTCTTC.